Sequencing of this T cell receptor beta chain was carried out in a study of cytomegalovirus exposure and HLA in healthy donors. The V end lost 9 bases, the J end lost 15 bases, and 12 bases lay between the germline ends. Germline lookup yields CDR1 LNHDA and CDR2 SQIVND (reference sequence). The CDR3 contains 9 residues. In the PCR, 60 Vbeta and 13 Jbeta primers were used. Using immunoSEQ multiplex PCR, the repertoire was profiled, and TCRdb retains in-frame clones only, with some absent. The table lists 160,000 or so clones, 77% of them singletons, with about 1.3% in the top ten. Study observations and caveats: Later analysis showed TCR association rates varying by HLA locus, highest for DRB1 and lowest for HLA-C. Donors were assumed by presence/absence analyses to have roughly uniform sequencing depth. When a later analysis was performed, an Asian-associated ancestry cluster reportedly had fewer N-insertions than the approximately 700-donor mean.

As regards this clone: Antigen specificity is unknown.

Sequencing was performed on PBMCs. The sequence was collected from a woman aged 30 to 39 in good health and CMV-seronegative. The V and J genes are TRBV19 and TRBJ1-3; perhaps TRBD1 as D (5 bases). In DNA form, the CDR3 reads TGTGCCAGGACAGTCATCACATATTTT. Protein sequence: CARTVITYF.